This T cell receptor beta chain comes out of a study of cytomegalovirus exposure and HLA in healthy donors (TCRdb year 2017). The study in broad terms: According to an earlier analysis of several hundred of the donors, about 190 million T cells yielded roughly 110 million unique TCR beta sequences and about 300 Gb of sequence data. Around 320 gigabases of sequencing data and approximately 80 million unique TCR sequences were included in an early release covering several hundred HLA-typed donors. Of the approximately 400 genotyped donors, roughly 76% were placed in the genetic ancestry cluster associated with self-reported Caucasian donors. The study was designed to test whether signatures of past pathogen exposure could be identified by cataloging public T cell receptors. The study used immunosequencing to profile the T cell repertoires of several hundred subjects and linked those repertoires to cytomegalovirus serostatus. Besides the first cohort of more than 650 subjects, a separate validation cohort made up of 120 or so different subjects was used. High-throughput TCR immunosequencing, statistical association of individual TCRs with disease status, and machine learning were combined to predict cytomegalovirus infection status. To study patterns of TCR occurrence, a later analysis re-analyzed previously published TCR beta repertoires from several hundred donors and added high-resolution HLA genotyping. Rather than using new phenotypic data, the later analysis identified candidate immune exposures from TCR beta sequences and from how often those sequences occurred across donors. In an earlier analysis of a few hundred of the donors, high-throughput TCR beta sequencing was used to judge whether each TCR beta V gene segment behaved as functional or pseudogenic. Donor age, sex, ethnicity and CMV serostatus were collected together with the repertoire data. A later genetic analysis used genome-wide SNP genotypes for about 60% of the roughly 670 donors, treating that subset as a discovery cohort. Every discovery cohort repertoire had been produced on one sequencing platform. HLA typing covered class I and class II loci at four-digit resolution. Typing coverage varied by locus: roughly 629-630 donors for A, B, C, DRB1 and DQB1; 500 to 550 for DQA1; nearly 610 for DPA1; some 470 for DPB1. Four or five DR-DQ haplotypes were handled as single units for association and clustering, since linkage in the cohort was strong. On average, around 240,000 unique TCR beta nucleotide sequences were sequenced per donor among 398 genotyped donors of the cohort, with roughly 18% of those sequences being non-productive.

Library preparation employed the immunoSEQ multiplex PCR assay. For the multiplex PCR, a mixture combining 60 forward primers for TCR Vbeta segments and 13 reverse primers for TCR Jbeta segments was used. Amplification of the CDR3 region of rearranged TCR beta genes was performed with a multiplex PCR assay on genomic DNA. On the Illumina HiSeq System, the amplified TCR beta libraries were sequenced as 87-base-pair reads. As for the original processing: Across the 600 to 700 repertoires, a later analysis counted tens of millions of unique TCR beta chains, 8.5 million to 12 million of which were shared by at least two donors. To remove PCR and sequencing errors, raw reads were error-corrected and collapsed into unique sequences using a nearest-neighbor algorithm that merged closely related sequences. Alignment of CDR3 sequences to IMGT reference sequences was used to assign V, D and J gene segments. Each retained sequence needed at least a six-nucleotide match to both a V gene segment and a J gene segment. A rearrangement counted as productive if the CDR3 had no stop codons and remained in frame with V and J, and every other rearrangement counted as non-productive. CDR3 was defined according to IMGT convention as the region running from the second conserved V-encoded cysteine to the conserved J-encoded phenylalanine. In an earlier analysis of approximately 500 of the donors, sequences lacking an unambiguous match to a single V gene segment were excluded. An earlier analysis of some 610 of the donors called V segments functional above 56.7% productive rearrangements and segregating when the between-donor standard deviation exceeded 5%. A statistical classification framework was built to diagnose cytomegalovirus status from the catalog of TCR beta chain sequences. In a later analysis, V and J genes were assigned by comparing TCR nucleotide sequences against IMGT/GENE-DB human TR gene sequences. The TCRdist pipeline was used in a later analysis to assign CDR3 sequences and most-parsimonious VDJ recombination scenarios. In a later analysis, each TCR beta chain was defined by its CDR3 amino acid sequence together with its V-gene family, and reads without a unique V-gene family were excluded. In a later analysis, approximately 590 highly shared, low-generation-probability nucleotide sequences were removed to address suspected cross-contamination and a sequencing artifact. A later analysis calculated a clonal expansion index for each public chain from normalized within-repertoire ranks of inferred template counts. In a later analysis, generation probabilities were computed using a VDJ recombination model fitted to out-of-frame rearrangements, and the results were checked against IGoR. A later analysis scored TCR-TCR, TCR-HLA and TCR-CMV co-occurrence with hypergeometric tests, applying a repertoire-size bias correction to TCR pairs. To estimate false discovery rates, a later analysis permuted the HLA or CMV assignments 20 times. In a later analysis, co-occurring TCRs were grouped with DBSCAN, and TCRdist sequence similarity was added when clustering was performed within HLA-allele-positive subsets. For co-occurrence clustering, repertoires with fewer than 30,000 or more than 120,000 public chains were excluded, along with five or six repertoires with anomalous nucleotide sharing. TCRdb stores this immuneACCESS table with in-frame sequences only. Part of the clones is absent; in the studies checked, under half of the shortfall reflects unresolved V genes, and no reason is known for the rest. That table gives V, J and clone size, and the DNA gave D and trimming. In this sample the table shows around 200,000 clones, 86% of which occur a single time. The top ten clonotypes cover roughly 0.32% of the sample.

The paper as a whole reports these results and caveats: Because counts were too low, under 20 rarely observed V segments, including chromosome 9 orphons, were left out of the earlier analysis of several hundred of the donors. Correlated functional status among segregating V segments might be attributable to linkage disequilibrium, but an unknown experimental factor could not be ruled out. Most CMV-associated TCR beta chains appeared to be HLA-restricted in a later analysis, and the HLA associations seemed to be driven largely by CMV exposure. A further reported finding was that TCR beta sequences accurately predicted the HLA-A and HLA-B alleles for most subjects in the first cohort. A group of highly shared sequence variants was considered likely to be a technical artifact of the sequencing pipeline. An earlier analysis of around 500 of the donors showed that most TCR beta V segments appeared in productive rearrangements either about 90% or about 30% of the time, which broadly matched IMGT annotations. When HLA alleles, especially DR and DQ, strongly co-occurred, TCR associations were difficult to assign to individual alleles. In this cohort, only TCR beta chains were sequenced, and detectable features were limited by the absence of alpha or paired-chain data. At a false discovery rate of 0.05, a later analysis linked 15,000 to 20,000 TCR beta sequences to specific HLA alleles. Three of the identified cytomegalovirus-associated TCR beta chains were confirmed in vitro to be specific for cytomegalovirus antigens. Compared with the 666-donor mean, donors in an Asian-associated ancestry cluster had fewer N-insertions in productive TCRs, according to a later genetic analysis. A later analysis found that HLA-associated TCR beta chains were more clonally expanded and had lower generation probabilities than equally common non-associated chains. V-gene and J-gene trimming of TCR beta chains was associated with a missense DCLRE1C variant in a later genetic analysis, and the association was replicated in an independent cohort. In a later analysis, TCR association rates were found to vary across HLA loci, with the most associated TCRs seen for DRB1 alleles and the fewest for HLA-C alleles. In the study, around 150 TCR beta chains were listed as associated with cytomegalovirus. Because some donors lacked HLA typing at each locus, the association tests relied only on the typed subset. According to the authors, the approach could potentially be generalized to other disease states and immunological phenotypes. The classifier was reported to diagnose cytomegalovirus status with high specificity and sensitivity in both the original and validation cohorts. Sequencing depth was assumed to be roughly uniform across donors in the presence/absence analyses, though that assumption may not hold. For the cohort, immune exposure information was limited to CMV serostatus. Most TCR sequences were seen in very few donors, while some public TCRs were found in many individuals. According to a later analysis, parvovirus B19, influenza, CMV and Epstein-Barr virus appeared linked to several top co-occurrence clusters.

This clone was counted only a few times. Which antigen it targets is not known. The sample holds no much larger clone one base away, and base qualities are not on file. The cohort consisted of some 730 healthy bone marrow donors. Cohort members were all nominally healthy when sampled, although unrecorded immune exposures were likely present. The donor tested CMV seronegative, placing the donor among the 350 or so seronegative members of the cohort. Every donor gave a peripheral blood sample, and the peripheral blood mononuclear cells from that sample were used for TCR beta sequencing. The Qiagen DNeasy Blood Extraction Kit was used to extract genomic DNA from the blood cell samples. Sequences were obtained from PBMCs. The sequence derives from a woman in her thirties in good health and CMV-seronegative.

Here the CDR3 is given as CASSTTTPFRGNTGELFF. At the DNA level, the sequence is TGTGCCAGTAGTACGACGACTCCCTTCCGAGGGAACACCGGGGAGCTGTTTTTT. Recombination linked TRBV19 to TRBJ2-2, with the D gene not confidently named. Trimming costs V 4 bases and J 1 base, and their ends lie 19 bases apart. In the germline V gene (reference sequence), CDR1 corresponds to LNHDA and CDR2 to SQIVND. The CDR3, cysteine through phenylalanine, is 18 amino acids long. Just CDR3 DNA is preserved here, 54 bases in frame from base 1.